The rows below give T cell receptor beta chains drawn from one sample of a study of regulatory T cells in long-lasting Graves disease. TCRdb reprocessed the multiplex PCR reads with MiXCR, giving one entry per CDR3 protein. The sample yields 400,000 to 550,000 distinct CDR3 sequences, roughly 15% seen once. These same data were also listed under a study on T cells in Graves' hyperthyroidism and ophthalmopathy.

The sequencing used peripheral blood mononuclear cells (PBMCs), collected at new diagnosis, from a patient treated with antithyroid drugs. These receptors were collected from a young woman with Graves disease. Both conserved end residues are part of each CDR3. Fields, in order: clone size, D gene, V gene, J gene, CDR3 DNA, CDR3 protein. D genes are given only for firm matches. For some rows the clone size is stated as once, few or many, or as a class when expanded; others skip it.

-	-	TRBV12-5	TRBJ2-7	TGTGCTGTACGCAGTCGGACTATCTCCTACGAGCAGTACTTC	CAVRSRTISYEQYF
many	TRBD2	TRBV3-1	TRBJ2-7	TGTGCCAGCAGCGGACAACCGGGACTAGCGTCCTACGAGCAGTACTTC	CASSGQPGLASYEQYF
many	-	TRBV10-3	TRBJ2-1	TGTGCCATTCAAGGAGAGGCGGGCTATGAGCAGTTCTTC	CAIQGEAGYEQFF
-	-	TRBV28	TRBJ2-1	TGTGCCAGCAGTTTCAGGCGATTGGGGCCCTACAATGAGCAGTTCTTC	CASSFRRLGPYNEQFF
many	-	TRBV6-1	TRBJ2-7	TGTGCCAGCAGTATACTAGGTAGACAGTACGAGCAGTACTTC	CASSILGRQYEQYF
many	-	TRBV7-2	TRBJ1-3	TGTGCCAGCAGCTTAACAGGGTACTCTGGAAACACCATATATTTT	CASSLTGYSGNTIYF
-	-	TRBV6-1	TRBJ2-7	TGTGCCAGCAGCCACGGACTAAACTCCTACGAGCAGTACTTC	CASSHGLNSYEQYF
-	-	TRBV6-2/TRBV6-3	TRBJ1-5	TGTGCCAGCAGCCCCGAATTCAATCAGCCCCAGCATTTT	CASSPEFNQPQHF
few	-	TRBV6-5	TRBJ2-5	TGTGCCAGCAGTTACTCGATGGGGGTAGAGACCCAGTACTTC	CASSYSMGVETQYF
many	-	TRBV7-3	TRBJ2-2	TGTGCCAGCAGTCCTGGACTAAACACCGGGGAGCTGTTTTTT	CASSPGLNTGELFF
many	-	TRBV7-2	TRBJ2-7	TGTGCCAGCAGCGGTGCGGGGGAGCAGTACTTC	CASSGAGEQYF
many	-	TRBV3-1	TRBJ2-1	TGTGCCAGCAGCCGGTATCTTTACAATGAGCAGTTCTTC	CASSRYLYNEQFF
many	TRBD2	TRBV6-9	TRBJ2-7	TGTGCCAGCAGTTACACCGGACTAGCGAACGAGCAGTACTTC	CASSYTGLANEQYF
many	-	TRBV14	TRBJ2-5	TGTGCCAGCAGCCAACGAGGGGCAGGGGTCATGACCCAGTACTTC	CASSQRGAGVMTQYF
few	-	TRBV12-3/TRBV12-4	TRBJ1-2	TGTGCCAGCAGTTTAGGGATTGGTGGCTACACCTTC	CASSLGIGGYTF
many	TRBD2	TRBV29-1	TRBJ2-7	TGCAGCGTTGCCGCGGGAGGGATACCTTACGAGCAGTACTTC	CSVAAGGIPYEQYF
-	-	TRBV6-1	TRBJ1-5	TGTGCCAGCAGCCTAACAGGGAATAATGATCAGCCCCAGCATTTT	CASSLTGNNDQPQHF
-	-	TRBV5-4	TRBJ2-7	TGTGCCAGCAGCGCTTTTGGTGAGCAGTACTTC	CASSAFGEQYF
-	TRBD2	TRBV6-2/TRBV6-3	TRBJ2-5	TGTGCCAGCAGTGGAAGCGGGAGGGGGACCCAGTACTTC	CASSGSGRGTQYF
many	TRBD1	TRBV27	TRBJ1-1	TGTGCCAGCAGTTTATTTGGTTATAGACAGGGACCCCCAGTTACTGAAGCTTTCTTT	CASSLFGYRQGPPVTEAFF
-	-	TRBV14	TRBJ2-3	TGTGCCAGCAGCCAAGATACACGGTCCTCAGATACGCAGTATTTT	CASSQDTRSSDTQYF
-	TRBD1	TRBV9	TRBJ2-7	TGTGCCAGCAGCACTGGGACAGGGGGCCTCTACGAGCAGTACTTC	CASSTGTGGLYEQYF
many	-	TRBV11-2	TRBJ2-1	TGTGCCAGCAGCTTAGACCGAGAGTCCGAGCAGTTCTTC	CASSLDRESEQFF
many	-	TRBV29-1	TRBJ2-1	TGCAGCGTGCCTGTGGGGTATCAGGACAATGAGCAGTTCTTC	CSVPVGYQDNEQFF
-	TRBD2	TRBV2	TRBJ2-7	TGTGCCAGCAGTGACCCACGGGAGGGCAACGAGCAGTACTTC	CASSDPREGNEQYF
many	-	TRBV10-3	TRBJ2-7	TGTGCCATCGCACTAGCCGACGAGCAGTACTTC	CAIALADEQYF
many	-	TRBV7-9	TRBJ2-1	TGTGCCAGCAGCCCCCGGGGGCTAGGGGCGGGAAGGTCCTTAACCAATGAGCAGTTCTTC	CASSPRGLGAGRSLTNEQFF
few	TRBD2	TRBV14	TRBJ2-2	TGTGCCAGCAGCCAAGGTGATAGCGGGCCCACAGCGAACACCGGGGAGCTGTTTTTT	CASSQGDSGPTANTGELFF
few	TRBD2	TRBV7-9	TRBJ2-7	TGTGCCAGCAGCCCAGCGGGAGCCACTACCGAGCAGTACTTC	CASSPAGATTEQYF
many	TRBD2	TRBV7-6	TRBJ2-1	TGTGCCAGCAGCCGAGCGGGAAATCGCTACAATGAGCAGTTCTTC	CASSRAGNRYNEQFF
many	-	TRBV7-9	TRBJ1-2	TGCGCCAGCAGCTCGACAGGTTACTATGGCTACACCTTC	CASSSTGYYGYTF
-	TRBD2	TRBV4-2	TRBJ2-7	TGTGCCAGCAGCCAAGAACTACGACTAGCGGGGCACGAGCAGTACTTC	CASSQELRLAGHEQYF
few	TRBD2	TRBV19	TRBJ2-1	TGTGCCAGTAGTACCCAGACTAGCGGGGAGTACAATGAGCAGTTCTTC	CASSTQTSGEYNEQFF
many	-	TRBV6-1	TRBJ1-1	TGTGCCAGCAAAGAAGGGGTTTTCACTGAAGCTTTCTTT	CASKEGVFTEAFF
-	TRBD1	TRBV9	TRBJ1-1	TGTGCCAGCAGCCAGGGGACAGGGGGCGGTGAAGCTTTCTTT	CASSQGTGGGEAFF
-	TRBD2	TRBV19	TRBJ2-7	TGTGCCAGTACCGGGAGGGGTAGCGGGAGCTCCTACGAGCAGTACTTC	CASTGRGSGSSYEQYF
-	TRBD1	TRBV20-1	TRBJ2-7	TGCAGTGCCGGGGTGACAGGGGGGTACGAGCAGTACTTC	CSAGVTGGYEQYF
-	TRBD1	TRBV29-1	TRBJ2-7	TGCAGCGCAACAGGGGGCTACGAGCAGTACTTC	CSATGGYEQYF
-	-	TRBV6-1	TRBJ1-4	TGTGCCAGCAGTGAAGGACCGACAGTGGGGTCTGAAAAACTGTTTTTT	CASSEGPTVGSEKLFF
many	TRBD2	TRBV20-1	TRBJ2-5	TGCAGTGCTAGGACTAGCGGGAGTGAGACCCAGTACTTC	CSARTSGSETQYF
few	TRBD2	TRBV28	TRBJ2-1	TGTGCCAGCAGGGGACTAGCGGGAGGACGCCACACCTCCTACAATGAGCAGTTCTTC	CASRGLAGGRHTSYNEQFF
many	-	TRBV18	TRBJ2-7	TGTGCCAGCTCACCAAGGCAATCCTACGAGCAGTACTTC	CASSPRQSYEQYF
many	TRBD2	TRBV27	TRBJ2-1	TGTGCCAGCAGTCAACTAGCGGGTGAGCAGTTCTTC	CASSQLAGEQFF
few	TRBD2	TRBV7-2	TRBJ2-1	TGTGCCAGCAGCTTAAGCGGGAGGGTTAATGAGCAGTTCTTC	CASSLSGRVNEQFF
-	TRBD1	TRBV20-1	TRBJ2-5	TGCAGTGCTAGAGAATACTGGACAGGGGGGAAGGAGACCCAGTACTTC	CSAREYWTGGKETQYF
few	TRBD2	TRBV7-3	TRBJ2-2	TGTGCCAGCAGCTTAGGCCCTTCCCTAGCGGGAGGGCCCACCGGGGAGCTGTTTTTT	CASSLGPSLAGGPTGELFF
few	-	TRBV20-1	TRBJ2-5	TGCAGTGCTAGAAAGGGTAAAGAGACCCAGTACTTC	CSARKGKETQYF
once	TRBD1	TRBV20-1	TRBJ1-4	TGCAGTGCTAGCACACGGGACAGAACTAATGAAAAACTGTTTTTT	CSASTRDRTNEKLFF
few	-	TRBV24-1	TRBJ2-5	TGTGCCACCGCAACAGGGTTAGGAGAGACCCAGTACTTC	CATATGLGETQYF
-	-	TRBV4-1	TRBJ2-7	TGCGCCAGCAGCCAAGAAGGTGGACACAGCTCCTACGAGCAGTACTTC	CASSQEGGHSSYEQYF
many	TRBD1	TRBV6-5	TRBJ2-3	TGTGCCAGCAGTTACAGGCAGGGGGTCACAGATACGCAGTATTTT	CASSYRQGVTDTQYF
-	-	TRBV6-2/TRBV6-3	TRBJ1-3	TGTGCCAGCAGTGACTCAAGGAGCTCCTCTGGAAACACCATATATTTT	CASSDSRSSSGNTIYF
many	TRBD2	TRBV20-1	TRBJ2-3	TGCAGTGCTAGAGCGGGAGGCGATACGCAGTATTTT	CSARAGGDTQYF
many	TRBD2	TRBV5-1	TRBJ2-7	TGCGCCAGCAGCTTGTACAGCGGGAGGCCCTCCTACGAGCAGTACTTC	CASSLYSGRPSYEQYF